A single sample gave rise to the 7 T cell receptor beta chains below, sequenced in a study of low-dose radiotherapy and immunotherapy resistance in tumors. Both TCRalpha and TCRbeta chains were reverse transcribed with V-gene-specific primers. Amplification of TCRs used a constant-region primer and V-primer adapter for 20 PCR cycles. Each CDR3 protein gets one entry after TCRdb re-called the reads with MiXCR. This table holds around 13,000 distinct CDR3 sequences, under 80% found once. All receptors come from a human donor with advanced metastatic prostate, ovarian, gallbladder or colorectal cancer (not recorded which). This table probably holds off-target reads from a library built for another chain.

The V gene is TRBV2, the J gene TRBJ2-5, with TRBD2 matching over 14 bases. CDR1 and CDR2 (germline): SNHLY, FYNNEI. The CDR3 has 18 amino acids. The trim removed 8 bases at V and 2 bases at J, leaving 13 bases unmatched. In DNA, the CDR3 is TGTGCCAGCCCGGGACTAGCGGGGGTAGTAGACTCACAAGAGACCCAGTACTTC. It is translated as CASPGLAGVVDSQETQYF.

The genes are TRBV6-1 and TRBJ2-4, with D perhaps TRBD2 (6 bases). V lost 1 base and J lost 8, with 12 bases in between. Looked up from germline, CDR1 is MNHNS and CDR2 is SASEGT. CDR3 length: 14 residues. The CDR3 bases are TGTGCCAGCAGTGAAGGGCCGACTAGGGACATTCAGTACTTC. Translating it yields CASSEGPTRDIQYF.

This clonotype has a handful of counts. V usage is TRBV7-2 and J usage is TRBJ2-5; no definite D call. V was cut by 2 bases and J by 2 bases, with 9 bases left in between. Germline V gene lookup returns CDR1 SGHTA and CDR2 FQGNSA. The CDR3 is 14 residues long. For the CDR3, the DNA is TGTGCCAGCAGCTTATGGGCGGCTCAAGAGACCCAGTACTTC. Translating gives CASSLWAAQETQYF.

This chain links TRBV29-1 with TRBJ2-1, with a tentative D call TRBD2 (6 bases). Germline V gene sequence: CDR1 SQVTM, CDR2 ANQGSEA. The V and J ends lost 7 bases and 5 bases respectively, with 15 bases between them. This CDR3 has 13 amino acids. This CDR3 reads CSGAGPSNNEQFF. DNA for the CDR3: TGCAGCGGCGCGGGACCCAGTAACAATGAGCAGTTCTTC.

This clonotype was found once. The genes are TRBV10-2 and TRBJ2-7; 12 positions match TRBD2. V was clipped by 5 bases and J by 0 bases; unmatched bases: 8. The length of the CDR3 is 17 residues. Germline V gene sequence: CDR1 WSHSY, CDR2 SAAADI. The DNA of the CDR3 is TGCGCCAGCAGTAATGGACTAGCGGGGCCCAGCTCCTACGAGCAGTACTTC. Its translation: CASSNGLAGPSSYEQYF.

This clonotype showed up just a few times. The V call is TRBV10-3, the J call TRBJ2-7, with 8 bases matching TRBD1. Germline V gene lookup returns CDR1 ENHRY and CDR2 SYGVKD. With 0 bases clipped from V and 1 base from J, the junction kept 2 bases outside the gene matches. The CDR3 consists of 15 residues. The CDR3 region is CAISESRTGSYEQYF. As DNA, the CDR3 is TGTGCCATCAGTGAGTCAAGGACAGGGTCCTACGAGCAGTACTTC.

The rearrangement uses TRBV7-8 and TRBJ1-6, with D possibly being TRBD1 (6 bases). CDR1 and CDR2 (germline): SGHVS, FQNEAQ. Trimming shortened V by 4 bases and J by 7 bases, and 11 bases separated the two germline ends. This CDR3 has 14 residues. The CDR3: CASSSARGNSPLHF. For the CDR3, the DNA is TGTGCCAGCAGCTCAGCCAGGGGAAATTCACCCCTCCACTTT.